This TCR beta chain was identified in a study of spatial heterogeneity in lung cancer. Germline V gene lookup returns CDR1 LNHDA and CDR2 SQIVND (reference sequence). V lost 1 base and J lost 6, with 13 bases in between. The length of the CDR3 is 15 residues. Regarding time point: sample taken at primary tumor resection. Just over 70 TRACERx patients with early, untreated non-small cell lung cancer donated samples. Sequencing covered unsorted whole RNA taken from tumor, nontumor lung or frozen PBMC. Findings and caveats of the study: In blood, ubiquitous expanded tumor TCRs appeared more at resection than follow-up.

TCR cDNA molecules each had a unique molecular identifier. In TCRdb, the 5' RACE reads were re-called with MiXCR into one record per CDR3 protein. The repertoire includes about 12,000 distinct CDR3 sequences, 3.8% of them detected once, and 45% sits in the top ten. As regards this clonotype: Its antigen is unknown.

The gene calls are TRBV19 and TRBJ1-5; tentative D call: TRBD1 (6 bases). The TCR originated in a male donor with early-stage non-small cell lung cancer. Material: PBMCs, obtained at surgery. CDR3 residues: CASSIGGGGGQPQHF. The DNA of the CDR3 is TGTGCCAGTAGTATAGGAGGGGGAGGCGGTCAGCCCCAGCATTTT.